Listed here are 16 T cell receptor beta chains from one sample, sequenced in a study of T cells in Graves' hyperthyroidism and ophthalmopathy. RNA transcripts gave rise to amplified TCR beta CDR3 regions. The primer set for the first-round RT-PCR of the TCR CDR3 was HTBI. TCRdb independently ran MiXCR on the multiplex PCR reads; one entry per CDR3 protein. Of around 250,000 distinct CDR3 sequences in the sample, about 14% are singletons; the top ten hold 10% to 15%. Input material: blood. Receptor source: a woman aged 35 to 49 with Graves' hyperthyroidism that later progressed to Graves' ophthalmopathy.

This clonotype was counted many times. J is TRBJ1-6 and V is TRBV28; D not certain. V lost 2 bases and J lost 5, with 10 bases in between. This CDR3 contains 15 residues. Germline V CDR1 and CDR2: MDHEN, SYDVKM. The CDR3 is CASSLTGTDNSPLHF. The CDR3 bases are TGTGCCAGCAGTTTAACGGGAACCGATAATTCACCCCTCCACTTT.

This clonotype showed up just a few times. This chain uses TRBV9 with TRBJ1-3; 7 bases map to TRBD1. The CDR3 loop spans 15 amino acids. Trimming cost V 0 bases and J 2 bases; bases outside gene matches: 2. Per the germline V gene, CDR1 is SGDLS and CDR2 is YYNGEE. The CDR3 region has the DNA TGTGCCAGCAGCGTAGGAGGGGGCACTGGAAACACCATATATTTT. It encodes CASSVGGGTGNTIYF.

This clonotype was detected ten times or more. The chain joins TRBV20-1 to TRBJ1-6; D not resolved. This CDR3 region has 15 residues. Germline CDR1 reads DFQATT; CDR2 reads SNEGSKA (reference sequence). Trimming took 0 bases from V and 5 from J, leaving 11 bases between them. The CDR3 reads CSARDSGPNNSPLHF. The CDR3 nucleotides are TGCAGTGCTAGAGATAGCGGCCCTAATAATTCACCCCTCCACTTT.

V usage is TRBV7-9 and J usage is TRBJ2-7, with D tentatively TRBD2 (7 bases). Trimming removed 5 bases from V and 5 bases from J, with 16 bases in between. CDR1 is SEHNR and CDR2 is FQNEAQ in the germline V gene (reference sequence). CDR3 length equals 14 residues. The CDR3 DNA follows: TGTGCCAGCAGCCGTATGGGGGGGCGCGACGAGCAGTACTTC. This encodes CASSRMGGRDEQYF.

The V and J genes are TRBV4-1 and TRBJ1-1; the D is unclear. V gave up 0 bases and J gave up 7 bases, with 18 bases separating them. Germline CDR1 and CDR2: MGHRA and YSYEKL. This CDR3 is built from 16 residues. For the CDR3, the DNA is TGCGCCAGCAGCCAAGATGGGAGGAAGAGTATGATTGAAGCTTTCTTT. It yields the protein CASSQDGRKSMIEAFF.

A note on this clonotype: No conserved phenylalanine or tryptophan ends this CDR3, so it is likely a read error. This chain links TRBV2 with TRBJ1-1, with D possibly matching TRBD1 (5 bases). Germline CDR1 reads SNHLY; CDR2 reads FYNNEI. CDR3 length: 10 amino acids. For the CDR3, the DNA is TGCGCCCAAGGAGCAGGGGAAGCTTTCCTT. Its translation is CAQGAGEAFL.

This clonotype came up many times. This sequence joins TRBV6-1 and TRBJ2-1; TRBD2 matches at 14 bases. Losses at the gene ends were 6 bases for V and 8 bases for J; bases not matched to a gene: 6. The CDR3 consists of 15 residues. Germline V gives CDR1 MNHNS, CDR2 SASEGT. In DNA, the CDR3 is TGTGCCAGCAGGCCGGGACTAGCGGGAGTAGATGAGCAGTTCTTC. Translation gives CASRPGLAGVDEQFF.

Many counts were recorded for this clonotype. The gene calls are TRBV27 and TRBJ2-5, with 7 bases matching TRBD1. The germline V gene has CDR1 MNHEY and CDR2 SMNVEV (reference sequence). J was trimmed by 5 bases and V by 5 bases; bases with no gene match: 5. The CDR3 runs 13 residues. The CDR3 loop is CASSPGTAETQYF. DNA of the CDR3: TGTGCCAGCAGTCCAGGGACAGCGGAGACCCAGTACTTC.

This clonotype was counted only a few times. The V and J genes are TRBV6-4 and TRBJ2-1, with D maybe TRBD2 (5 bases). Germline CDR1 MRHNA, CDR2 SNTAGT. The germline V and J ends were trimmed by 4 bases and 4 bases, with 11 bases remaining between them. The length of the CDR3 is 14 residues. Here the CDR3 reads CASSVNRGYNEQFF. The DNA for the CDR3 is TGTGCCAGCAGTGTTAATAGAGGGTACAATGAGCAGTTCTTC.

There are many counts of this clonotype. The rearrangement links TRBV19 to TRBJ2-2; maybe TRBD2 (6 bases). Trimming cost V 5 bases and J 2 bases, with 12 bases left between them. CDR3 length equals 15 residues. From germline, CDR1 is LNHDA and CDR2 SQIVND (reference sequence). CDR3 protein: CASSAERANTGELFF. For the CDR3, the DNA is TGTGCCAGTAGTGCTGAGCGGGCTAACACCGGGGAGCTGTTTTTT.

Many counts were recorded for this clonotype. J is TRBJ1-1 and V is TRBV6-1, with D unresolved. Germline CDR1 is MNHNS and CDR2 is SASEGT. Trimming removed 7 bases at V and 4 bases at J, with 16 bases between. The CDR3 has 14 residues. CDR3 coding DNA: TGTGCCAGCATAGGGCGGAGACTGGGCACTGAAGCTTTCTTT. Protein product: CASIGRRLGTEAFF.

This clonotype was detected ten times or more. The chain joins TRBV3-1 to TRBJ1-6; weak D call: TRBD1 (6 bases). V lost 5 bases and J lost 6, with 14 bases in between. The CDR3 is 15 amino acids. Germline CDR1 is LGHDT and CDR2 is YNNKEL (reference sequence). CDR3 residues: CASSAGTTSNSPLHF. The CDR3 DNA reads as TGTGCCAGCAGCGCCGGGACAACAAGTAATTCACCCCTCCACTTT.

This clonotype was recorded at least ten times. This chain joins TRBV5-6 and TRBJ2-4, with 7 bases fitting TRBD2. From germline, CDR1 is SGHDT and CDR2 YYEEEE. The CDR3 runs 14 residues. J gave up 6 bases and V 7 bases, and 10 bases lay outside the gene matches. Written as DNA, the CDR3 is TGTGCCAGCGGGAGCGGGATGTTTGGAAACATTCAGTACTTC. It yields the protein CASGSGMFGNIQYF.

This clonotype came up many times. V and J are TRBV28 and TRBJ1-1, with D perhaps TRBD1 (6 bases). Germline V gene sequence: CDR1 MDHEN, CDR2 SYDVKM. This CDR3 comprises 17 residues. V was pared by 3 bases and J by 4 bases, with 21 bases between. DNA for the CDR3: TGTGCCAGCAGTTTTTCGCCCAGGGGTAATGCTGGCACTGAAGCTTTCTTT. Its protein product is CASSFSPRGNAGTEAFF. Looking up the rest from reference TRBV28 and TRBJ1-1 gives the full variable domain: DVKVTQSSRYLVKRTGEKVFLECVQDMDHENMFWYRQDPGLGLRLIYFSYDVKMKEKGDIPEGYSVSREKKERFSLILESASTNQTSMYLCASSFSPRGNAGTEAFFGQGTRLTVV.

Concerning this clonotype: No conserved phenylalanine or tryptophan ends this CDR3, so it is likely a read error. CDR3 sequence reads: CASSPLSGANVLTV. The CDR3 coding sequence is TGTGCCAGCAGCCCGCTGTCTGGAGCCAACGTCCTGACTGTC. V gene TRBV7-2 combines with J gene TRBJ2-6; D unclear. Germline V lookup: CDR1 SGHTA, CDR2 FQGNSA. CDR3 length equals 14 residues.

In its sample, this clonotype was seen a few times. This chain joins TRBV24-1 and TRBJ2-3; D uncertain. CDR1 is KGHDR and CDR2 is SFDVKD in the germline V gene. CDR3 length equals 17 residues. V gave up 3 bases and J gave up 2 bases, with 17 bases separating them. The CDR3 coding sequence is TGTGCCACCAGTGATGGTGGTTCAGAACAGTACACAGATACGCAGTATTTT. Translation: CATSDGGSEQYTDTQYF.